This T cell receptor beta chain appears in the sequencing data of a study of T cell changes during pregnancy in multiple sclerosis. Germline V gives CDR1 SQVTM, CDR2 ANQGSEA. This CDR3 has 14 residues. With 1 base clipped from V and 1 base from J, the junction kept 3 bases outside the gene matches. Assay used: immunoSEQ multiplex PCR; TCRdb lists only in-frame clones, some missing. The sample shows tens of thousands of clones, roughly nine tenths of them seen only once. The clonotype was recovered from a female donor with multiple sclerosis, enrolled in a pregnancy study. The chain carries TRBV29-1 and TRBJ2-5, with 7 bases identical to TRBD1. Specimen: peripheral blood, collected before pregnancy. The CDR3 protein is CSVEASGGQETQYF. CDR3 in DNA: TGCAGCGTTGAAGCGTCAGGGGGCCAAGAGACCCAGTACTTC.